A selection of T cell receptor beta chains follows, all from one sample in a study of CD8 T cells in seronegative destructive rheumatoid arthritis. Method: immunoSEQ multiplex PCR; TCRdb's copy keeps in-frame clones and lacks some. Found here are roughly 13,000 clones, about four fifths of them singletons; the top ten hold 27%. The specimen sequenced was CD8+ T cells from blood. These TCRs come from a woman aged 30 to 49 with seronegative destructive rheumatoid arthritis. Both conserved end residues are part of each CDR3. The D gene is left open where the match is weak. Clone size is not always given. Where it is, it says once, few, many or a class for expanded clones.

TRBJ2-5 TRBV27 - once CASRALGGQETQYF TGTGCCAGCAGAGCTTTGGGGGGCCAAGAGACCCAGTACTTC
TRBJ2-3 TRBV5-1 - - CASSLRGGPTDTQYF TGCGCCAGCAGCCTCCGCGGGGGCCCCACAGATACGCAGTATTTT
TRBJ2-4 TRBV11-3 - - CASSSGENIQYF TGTGCCAGCAGCTCCGGGGAAAACATTCAGTACTTC
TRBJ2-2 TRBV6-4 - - CASSEVPGSGELFF TGTGCCAGCAGTGAGGTTCCGGGTAGCGGGGAGCTGTTTTTT
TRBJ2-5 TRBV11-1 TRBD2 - CASRTTSGSRWGQETQYF TGTGCCAGCAGGACGACTAGCGGGTCTCGGTGGGGCCAAGAGACCCAGTACTTC
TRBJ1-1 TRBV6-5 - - CASSYSETLEAFF TGTGCCAGCAGTTACTCGGAGACCCTCGAGGCTTTCTTT
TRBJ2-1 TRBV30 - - CAWSSWLENEQFF TGTGCCTGGAGTTCTTGGCTCGAAAATGAGCAGTTCTTC
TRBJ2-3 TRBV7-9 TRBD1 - CASSLEGASTDTQYF TGTGCCAGCAGCTTAGAGGGGGCCAGCACAGATACGCAGTATTTT
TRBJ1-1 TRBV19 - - CASSITGLAAEAFF TGTGCCAGTAGTATTACGGGGTTGGCTGCTGAAGCTTTCTTT
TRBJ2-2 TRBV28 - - CASSFTNIGELFF TGTGCCAGCAGCTTTACGAACATCGGGGAGCTGTTTTTT
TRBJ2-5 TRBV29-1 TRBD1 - CSVGQGIGETQYF TGCAGCGTCGGACAGGGGATCGGGGAGACCCAGTACTTC
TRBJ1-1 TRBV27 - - CASKLLGGVNTEAFF TGTGCCAGCAAATTACTGGGGGGTGTGAACACTGAAGCTTTCTTT
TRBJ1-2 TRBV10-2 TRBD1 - CASMPTGANYGYTF TGCGCCAGCATGCCGACAGGGGCCAACTATGGCTACACCTTC
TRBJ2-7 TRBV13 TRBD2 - CASSLGGEGFYEQYF TGTGCCAGCAGCCTCGGCGGGGAGGGATTCTACGAGCAGTACTTC
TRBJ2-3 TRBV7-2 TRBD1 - CASSLPGTGRYTDTQYF TGTGCCAGCAGCTTACCGGGGACAGGTAGATACACAGATACGCAGTATTTT
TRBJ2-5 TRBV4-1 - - CASSVRDTIQETQYF TGCGCCAGCAGCGTCCGGGACACTATTCAAGAGACCCAGTACTTC
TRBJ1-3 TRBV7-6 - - CASSSEPSSGNTIYF TGTGCCAGCAGCTCGGAGCCGTCCTCTGGAAACACCATATATTTT
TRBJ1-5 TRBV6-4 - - CASSSGPNQPQHF TGTGCCAGCAGCAGCGGACCCAATCAGCCCCAGCATTTT
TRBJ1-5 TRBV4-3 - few CASSQDWSQVNQPQHF TGCGCCAGCAGCCAAGATTGGTCCCAGGTGAATCAGCCCCAGCATTTT
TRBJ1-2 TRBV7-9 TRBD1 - CASSLDDRADYGYTF TGTGCCAGCAGCTTAGACGACAGGGCCGACTATGGCTACACCTTC
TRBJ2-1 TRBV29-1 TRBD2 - CSVTPGLAGPTYNEQFF TGCAGCGTTACCCCCGGACTAGCGGGGCCTACCTACAATGAGCAGTTCTTC
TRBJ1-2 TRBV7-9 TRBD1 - CASSLATGTHYGYTF TGTGCCAGCAGCTTAGCGACAGGGACCCACTATGGCTACACCTTC
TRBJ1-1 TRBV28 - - CASSSRVLIGSNTEAFF TGTGCCAGCAGTTCCAGGGTATTGATCGGGTCCAACACTGAAGCTTTCTTT
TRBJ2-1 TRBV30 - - CAWIGAYSPNEQFF TGTGCCTGGATTGGGGCTTACAGCCCAAATGAGCAGTTCTTC
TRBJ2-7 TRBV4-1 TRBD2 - CASSQVGGGAYYEQYF TGCGCCAGCAGCCAAGTGGGCGGGGGGGCCTACTACGAGCAGTACTTC
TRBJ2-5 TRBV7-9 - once CASSYQDTQETQYF TGTGCCAGCAGCTATCAGGACACGCAAGAGACCCAGTACTTC
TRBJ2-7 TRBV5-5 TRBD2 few CASSLLLAGASYEQYF TGTGCCAGCAGCTTGCTTCTAGCGGGGGCCTCCTACGAGCAGTACTTC
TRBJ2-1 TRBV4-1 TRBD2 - CASSQTQKLTSGGNEQFF TGCGCCAGCAGCCAGACTCAAAAGTTGACTAGCGGGGGTAATGAGCAGTTCTTC